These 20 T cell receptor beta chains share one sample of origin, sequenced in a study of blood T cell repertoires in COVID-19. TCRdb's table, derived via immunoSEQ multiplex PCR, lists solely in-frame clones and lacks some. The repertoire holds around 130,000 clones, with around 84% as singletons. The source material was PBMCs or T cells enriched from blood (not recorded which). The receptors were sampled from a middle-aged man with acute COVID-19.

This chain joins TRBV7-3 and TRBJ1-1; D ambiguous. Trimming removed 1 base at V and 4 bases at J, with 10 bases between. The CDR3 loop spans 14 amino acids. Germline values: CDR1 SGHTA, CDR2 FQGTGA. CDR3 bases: TGTGCCAGCAGCTTAAGAGGGTACGGCACTGAAGCTTTCTTT. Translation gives CASSLRGYGTEAFF.

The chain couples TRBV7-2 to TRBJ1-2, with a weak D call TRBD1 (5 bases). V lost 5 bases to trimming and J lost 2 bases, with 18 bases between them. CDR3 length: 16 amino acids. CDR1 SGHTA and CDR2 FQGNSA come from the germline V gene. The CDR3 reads CASSPRTGPLNYGYTF. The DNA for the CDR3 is TGTGCCAGCAGCCCACGTACAGGACCCCTGAACTATGGCTACACCTTC. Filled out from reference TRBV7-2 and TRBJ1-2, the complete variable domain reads GAGVSQSPSNKVTEKGKDVELRCDPISGHTALYWYRQSLGQGLEFLIYFQGNSAPDKSGLPSDRFSAERTGGSVSTLTIQRTQQEDSAVYLCASSPRTGPLNYGYTFGSGTRLTVV.

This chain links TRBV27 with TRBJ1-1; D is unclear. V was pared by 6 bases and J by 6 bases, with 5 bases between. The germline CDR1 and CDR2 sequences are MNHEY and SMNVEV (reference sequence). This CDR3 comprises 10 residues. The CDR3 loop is CASRGAEAFF. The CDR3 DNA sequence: TGTGCCAGCAGGGGAGCTGAAGCTTTCTTT.

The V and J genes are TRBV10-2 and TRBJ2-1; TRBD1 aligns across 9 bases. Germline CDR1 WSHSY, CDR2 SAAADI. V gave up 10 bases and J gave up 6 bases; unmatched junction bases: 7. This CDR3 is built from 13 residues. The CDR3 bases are TGCGCCACCAACAGGGGGCTAGGCAATGAGCAGTTCTTC. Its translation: CATNRGLGNEQFF.

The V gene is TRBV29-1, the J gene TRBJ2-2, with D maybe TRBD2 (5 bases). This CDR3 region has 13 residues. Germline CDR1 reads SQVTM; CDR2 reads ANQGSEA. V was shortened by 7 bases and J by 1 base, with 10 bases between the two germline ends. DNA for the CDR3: TGCAGCGGGACTGATTGGAACACCGGGGAGCTGTTTTTT. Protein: CSGTDWNTGELFF.

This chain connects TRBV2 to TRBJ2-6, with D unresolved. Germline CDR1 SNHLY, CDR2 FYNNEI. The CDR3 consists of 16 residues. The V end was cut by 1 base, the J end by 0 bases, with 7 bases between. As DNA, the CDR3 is TGTGCCAGCAGTGAAGGGCAGTTCTCTGGGGCCAACGTCCTGACTTTC. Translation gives CASSEGQFSGANVLTF.

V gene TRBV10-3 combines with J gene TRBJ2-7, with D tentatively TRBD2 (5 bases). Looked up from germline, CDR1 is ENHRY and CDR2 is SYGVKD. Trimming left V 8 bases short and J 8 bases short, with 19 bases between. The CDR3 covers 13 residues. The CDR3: CAIGEKEQPQQYF. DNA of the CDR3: TGTGCCATCGGGGAGAAGGAGCAGCCGCAGCAGTACTTC.

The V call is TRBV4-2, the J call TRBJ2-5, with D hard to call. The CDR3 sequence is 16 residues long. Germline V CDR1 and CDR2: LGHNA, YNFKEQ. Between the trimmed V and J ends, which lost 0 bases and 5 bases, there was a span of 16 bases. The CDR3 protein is CASSQDLTSPRETQYF. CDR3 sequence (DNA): TGTGCCAGCAGCCAAGACTTAACCTCCCCGCGGGAGACCCAGTACTTC.

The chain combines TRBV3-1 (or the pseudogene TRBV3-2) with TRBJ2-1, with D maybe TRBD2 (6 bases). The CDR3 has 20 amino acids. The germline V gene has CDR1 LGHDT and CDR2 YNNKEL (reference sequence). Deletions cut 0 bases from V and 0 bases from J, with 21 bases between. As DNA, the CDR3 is TGTGCCAGCAGCCAAGATATGGTAGGAGGGGCCCTAAGCTCCTACAATGAGCAGTTCTTC. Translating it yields CASSQDMVGGALSSYNEQFF.

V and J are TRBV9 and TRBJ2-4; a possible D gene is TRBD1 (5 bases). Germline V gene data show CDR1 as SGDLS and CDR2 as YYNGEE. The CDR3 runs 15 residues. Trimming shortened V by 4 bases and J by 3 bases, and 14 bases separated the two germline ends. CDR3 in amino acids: CASSPLGRGKNIQYF. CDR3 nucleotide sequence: TGTGCCAGCAGCCCCTTGGGGCGCGGCAAAAACATTCAGTACTTC.

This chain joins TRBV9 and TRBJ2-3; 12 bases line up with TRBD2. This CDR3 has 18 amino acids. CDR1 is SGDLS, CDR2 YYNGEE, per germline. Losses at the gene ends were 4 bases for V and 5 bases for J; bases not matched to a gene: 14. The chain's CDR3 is CASSTRLAGEDEQDTQYF. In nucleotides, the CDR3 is TGTGCCAGCAGCACCCGACTAGCGGGGGAGGATGAACAAGATACGCAGTATTTT.

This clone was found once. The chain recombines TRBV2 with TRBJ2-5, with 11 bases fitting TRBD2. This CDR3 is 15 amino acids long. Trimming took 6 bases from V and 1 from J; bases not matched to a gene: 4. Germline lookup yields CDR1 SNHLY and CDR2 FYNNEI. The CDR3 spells CASRPGTSGQETQYF. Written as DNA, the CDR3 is TGTGCCAGCAGACCCGGGACTAGCGGCCAAGAGACCCAGTACTTC.

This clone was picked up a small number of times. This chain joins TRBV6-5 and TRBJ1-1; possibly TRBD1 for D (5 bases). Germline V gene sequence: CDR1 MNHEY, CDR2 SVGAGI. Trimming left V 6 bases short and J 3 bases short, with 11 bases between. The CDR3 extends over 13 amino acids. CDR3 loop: CASSRVGDTEAFF. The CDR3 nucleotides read TGTGCCAGCAGCAGGGTAGGGGACACTGAAGCTTTCTTT.

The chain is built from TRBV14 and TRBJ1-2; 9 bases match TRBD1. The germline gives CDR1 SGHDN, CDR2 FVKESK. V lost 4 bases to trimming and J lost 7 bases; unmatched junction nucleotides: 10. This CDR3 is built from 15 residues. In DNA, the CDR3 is TGTGCCAGCAGCCTCGGGGGACAGGGAAACGGTGGCTACACCTTC. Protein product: CASSLGGQGNGGYTF.

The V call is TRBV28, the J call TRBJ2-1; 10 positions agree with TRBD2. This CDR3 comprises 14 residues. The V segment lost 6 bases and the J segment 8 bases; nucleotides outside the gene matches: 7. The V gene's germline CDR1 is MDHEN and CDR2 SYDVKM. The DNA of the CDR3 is TGTGCCAGCAGCCGAGCGGGAGGGGGTCATGAGCAGTTCTTC. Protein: CASSRAGGGHEQFF. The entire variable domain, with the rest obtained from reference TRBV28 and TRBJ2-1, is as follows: DVKVTQSSRYLVKRTGEKVFLECVQDMDHENMFWYRQDPGLGLRLIYFSYDVKMKEKGDIPEGYSVSREKKERFSLILESASTNQTSMYLCASSRAGGGHEQFFGPGTRLTVL.

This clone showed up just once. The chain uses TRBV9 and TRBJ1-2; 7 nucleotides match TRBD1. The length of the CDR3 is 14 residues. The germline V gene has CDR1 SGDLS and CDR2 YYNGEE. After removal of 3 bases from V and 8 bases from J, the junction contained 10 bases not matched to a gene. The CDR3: CASSATGQSGGYTF. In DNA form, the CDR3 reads TGTGCCAGCAGCGCGACGGGACAGTCTGGAGGCTACACCTTC.

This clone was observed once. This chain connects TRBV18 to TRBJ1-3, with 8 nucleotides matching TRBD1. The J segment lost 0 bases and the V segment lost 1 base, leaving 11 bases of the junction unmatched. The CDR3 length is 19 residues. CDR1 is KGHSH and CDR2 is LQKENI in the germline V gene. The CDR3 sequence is CASSPLYGTGFSSGNTIYF. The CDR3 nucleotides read TGTGCCAGCTCACCACTGTACGGGACAGGATTTAGCTCTGGAAACACCATATATTTT.

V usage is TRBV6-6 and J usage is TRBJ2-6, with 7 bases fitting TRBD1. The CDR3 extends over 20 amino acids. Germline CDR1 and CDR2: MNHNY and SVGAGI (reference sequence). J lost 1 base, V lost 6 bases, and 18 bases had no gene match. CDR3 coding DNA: TGTGCCAGCAGCCTACGCCGACCGGGACAGTCTGCTTCTGGGGCCAACGTCCTGACTTTC. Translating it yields CASSLRRPGQSASGANVLTF.

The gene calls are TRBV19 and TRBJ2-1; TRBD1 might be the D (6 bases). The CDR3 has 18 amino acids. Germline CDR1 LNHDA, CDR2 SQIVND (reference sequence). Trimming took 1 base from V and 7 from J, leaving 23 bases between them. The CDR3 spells CASSIGGPGPRVENEQFF. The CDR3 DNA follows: TGTGCCAGTAGTATAGGGGGGCCAGGGCCTCGTGTGGAGAATGAGCAGTTCTTC.

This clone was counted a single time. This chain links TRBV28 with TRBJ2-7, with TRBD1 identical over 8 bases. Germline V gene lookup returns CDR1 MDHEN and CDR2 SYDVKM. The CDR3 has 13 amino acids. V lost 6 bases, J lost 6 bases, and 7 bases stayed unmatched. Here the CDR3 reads CASRPPTGVEQYF. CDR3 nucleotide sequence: TGTGCCAGCAGACCCCCGACAGGGGTCGAGCAGTACTTC.